This TCR beta chain came from a study of T-cell reconstitution after alpha-beta-depleted transplantation in children. Overall study findings and caveats: Where alpha-beta T cells came from about two months after transplant was reportedly several hundred expanded graft clones. Elevated TCRbeta diversity at day 60 was traced, in some patients, to surviving recipient T cells and thymic progenitors. At one year after transplant, newly produced T cells mostly accounted for T-cell counts and diversity.

About this clonotype itself: The antigen is unknown.

Unique molecular identifiers were incorporated during preparation of the TCRbeta library. A single record per CDR3 protein comes from TCRdb applying MiXCR to the PCR reads. The sample contains a few hundred thousand distinct CDR3 sequences, around 25% of which appear only once. J lost 5 bases, V lost 4 bases, and 9 bases had no gene match. CDR3 length: 17 residues. The germline V gene encodes CDR1 MGHRA and CDR2 YSYEKL. The rearrangement links TRBV4-1 to TRBJ1-4, with 11 nucleotides matching TRBD1. The specimen was PBMCs, mostly from graft donor cells, collected 180 days after TCRalphabeta/CD19-depleted stem cell transplant. The TCR comes from a male patient between 5 and 17 years old who had a stem cell transplant for acute lymphoblastic leukemia, so the T cells may come from the graft donor. The DNA for the CDR3 is TGCGCCAGCAGCCGCGGACAGGGGGCTTGGGGGAATGAAAAACTGTTTTTT. The encoded protein is CASSRGQGAWGNEKLFF.